This TCR beta chain comes out of a study of T cells expressing NK-cell markers. On this clonotype: Its antigen is not identified.

TCRdb re-called the 5' RACE reads; one entry per CDR3 protein, DNA not given. Its table lists about 450,000 distinct CDR3 sequences. Findings and limits, study-wide: Researchers report these clonotypes also headed the CD3+CD56-NKG2C+ fraction in several donors.

The sample was blood T cells: a sorted CD56 or NKG2C T cell subset, CD4+ or CD8+ T cells, or bulk PBMC T cells (not recorded which). The sequence came from a woman aged 18 to 75 in good health.

The CDR3 here is CSVEGLEETQYF. The chain uses TRBV29-1 and TRBJ2-5. Germline V gene sequence: CDR1 SQVTM, CDR2 ANQGSEA. This CDR3 has 12 residues.